This T cell receptor beta chain was documented in a study of blood T cell repertoires in COVID-19. About the research overall: The samples span acute and convalescent COVID-19 from the United States, Italy and Spain.

This CDR3 region has 14 residues. Germline values: CDR1 MNHNY, CDR2 SVGAGI (reference sequence). Trimming removed 8 bases at V and 9 bases at J, with 20 bases between. Authors' methods: The assay estimated nucleated cells by amplifying reference gene primers. The assay was immunoSEQ multiplex PCR, and TCRdb's table has in-frame clones only and misses some. The V and J calls and the clone size are those of that table, but D and trimming were determined from the DNA. The sample has 80,000 to 90,000 clones; roughly 90% are singletons. This clone was recorded only once. The sequencing input was peripheral blood. The TCR comes from a man older than 75 with active or convalescent COVID-19. The chain uses TRBV6-6 and TRBJ2-1; maybe TRBD2 (6 bases). CDR3 in DNA: TGTGCCAGCGGTAGCGGTTGGTCGCGGGGTGAGCAGTTCTTC. This encodes CASGSGWSRGEQFF.